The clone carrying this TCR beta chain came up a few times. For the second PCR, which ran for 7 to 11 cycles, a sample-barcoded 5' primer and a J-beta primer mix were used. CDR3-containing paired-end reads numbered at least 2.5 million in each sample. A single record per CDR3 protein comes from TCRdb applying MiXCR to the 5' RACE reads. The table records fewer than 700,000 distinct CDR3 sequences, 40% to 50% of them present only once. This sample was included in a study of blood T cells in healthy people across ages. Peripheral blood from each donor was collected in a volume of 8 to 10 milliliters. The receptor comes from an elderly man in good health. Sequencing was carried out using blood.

The CDR3 sequence is CASIWPFKTDTQYF. DNA of the CDR3: TGTGCCAGCATTTGGCCATTCAAGACAGATACGCAGTATTTT. The genes are TRBV6-4 and TRBJ2-3; the D is unclear. The germline CDR1 and CDR2 sequences are MRHNA and SNTAGT. Trimming removed 7 bases from V and 3 bases from J, with 14 bases in between. This CDR3 region has 14 residues.